The clone carrying this T cell receptor beta chain has more than one count but fewer than ten. The data were obtained in a study of T cell clones after liver transplantation. Only in-frame clones appear in the TCRdb table, and some are missing; sequencing was by immunoSEQ multiplex PCR. Among about 75,000 clones listed, about 85% were seen once. CDR3 length: 18 residues. The germline V gene has CDR1 SGHTA and CDR2 FQGNSA. The V gene end was trimmed by 5 bases and the J gene end by 0 bases; junction bases not matched to a gene: 11. The chain couples TRBV7-2 to TRBJ1-3; TRBD1 matches 9 bases. Specimen: CD4+ T cells from blood, collected about 50 months after liver transplant. The receptor's source is a human patient who received a liver transplant. Some T cells may be graft donor cells. The CDR3 protein is CASSNKPGQGTSGNTIYF. The CDR3 bases are TGTGCCAGCAGCAATAAACCGGGACAGGGTACCTCTGGAAACACCATATATTTT.